This T cell receptor beta chain was found in a study of identical twins. The germline V gene has CDR1 SGHDN and CDR2 FVKESK. Between the trimmed V and J ends, which lost 0 bases and 1 base, there was a span of 9 bases. The CDR3 is 16 residues long. TCRdb reprocessed the 5' RACE reads with MiXCR, giving one entry per CDR3 protein. The sample yields more than 600,000 distinct CDR3 sequences, 15% to 20% seen once. This same sample was also taken into another study, of T cells expressing NK-cell markers.

The genes are TRBV14 and TRBJ2-2; D not resolved. The sequence was collected from a woman aged 18-29 years in good health. The specimen sequenced was PBMCs. CDR3 sequence (DNA): TGTGCCAGCAGCCAAGAGATCCCCAGGAACACCGGGGAGCTGTTTTTT. This encodes CASSQEIPRNTGELFF.